This entry features one T cell receptor (beta chain) sequence. The record originates from a study of blood T cell repertoires in COVID-19. The overall study: Researchers got acute and convalescent COVID-19 samples from the United States, Italy and Spain. Sources were T cells, B-cell-depleted T cells, or PBMCs; the material itself was cDNA or gDNA.

In the study's own analysis: By means of reference gene primer amplification, nucleated cell counts were estimated. Clones were read by immunoSEQ multiplex PCR, and TCRdb kept only the in-frame ones, dropping some. D and trimming come from the DNA, and the V and J calls and clone size come from that table. This sample has about 260,000 clones; 86% occur once, and the top ten carry 3.6%. V lost 2 bases to trimming and J lost 5 bases, with 14 bases between them. CDR1 and CDR2 (germline): SGDLS, YYNGEE. CDR3 size: 15 residues. Source material: peripheral blood. The chain is built from TRBV9 and TRBJ2-1, with a tentative D call TRBD1 (5 bases). The clonotype was recovered from a man younger than 30 with active or convalescent COVID-19. CDR3 region: CASSVSDIPNNEQFF. For the CDR3, the DNA is TGTGCCAGCAGCGTTTCGGACATACCAAACAATGAGCAGTTCTTC.